This is a list of T cell receptor beta chains from one sample in a study of shared clonotypes between healthy human individuals. Data came from immunoSEQ multiplex PCR; TCRdb stores just in-frame clones and leaves some out. The sample lists 900,000 to 1,200,000 clones, 70% to 80% seen once, with 0.5% to 0.65% in the top ten. Sequenced sample: memory CD4+ T cells from PBMCs. These receptors were obtained from a man aged 18 to 30 in good health. Some clones in this sample may be carry-over from other donors' samples. Each CDR3 is given with its conserved first and last residue. D genes are given only for firm matches. Rows give clone size only sometimes, using once, few, many, or a class for an expanded clone.

clone_size: -
d_call: TRBD1
j_call: TRBJ1-5
cdr3_length: 15
v_call: TRBV19
cdr3_nt: TGTGCCAGTAGTATGGTCAGGGGGCGAAATCAGCCCCAGCATTTT
cdr3_aa: CASSMVRGRNQPQHF

clone_size: -
d_call: -
j_call: TRBJ2-1
cdr3_length: 15
v_call: TRBV28
cdr3_nt: TGTGCCAGCAGCCCCGGGCCTACAAAGACGAATGAGCAGTTCTTC
cdr3_aa: CASSPGPTKTNEQFF

clone_size: -
d_call: -
j_call: TRBJ2-3
cdr3_length: 12
v_call: TRBV7-2
cdr3_nt: TGTGCCAGCAGCTCAGGGGAAGATACGCAGTATTTT
cdr3_aa: CASSSGEDTQYF

clone_size: -
d_call: -
j_call: TRBJ2-1
cdr3_length: 11
v_call: TRBV19
cdr3_nt: TGTGCCAGTAGTATCGAGAATGAGCAGTTCTTC
cdr3_aa: CASSIENEQFF

clone_size: -
d_call: TRBD1
j_call: TRBJ1-6
cdr3_length: 14
v_call: TRBV11-1
cdr3_nt: TGTGCCAGCATCCATCGGACAGGGGCTTCACCCCTCCACTTT
cdr3_aa: CASIHRTGASPLHF

clone_size: -
d_call: -
j_call: TRBJ1-3
cdr3_length: 12
v_call: TRBV11-1
cdr3_nt: TGTGCCAGCAGCCTCCCTGGAAACACCATATATTTT
cdr3_aa: CASSLPGNTIYF

clone_size: once
d_call: -
j_call: TRBJ1-5
cdr3_length: 16
v_call: TRBV4-3
cdr3_nt: TGCGCCAGCAGCCAAGACGGGGGATCTAGCAATCAGCCCCAGCATTTT
cdr3_aa: CASSQDGGSSNQPQHF

clone_size: many
d_call: TRBD1
j_call: TRBJ2-7
cdr3_length: 16
v_call: TRBV5-1
cdr3_nt: TGCGCCAGCAGCTGGACCGGGACAGGGTTGGTCGACGAGCAGTACTTC
cdr3_aa: CASSWTGTGLVDEQYF

clone_size: once
d_call: -
j_call: TRBJ2-1
cdr3_length: 16
v_call: TRBV19
cdr3_nt: TGTGCCAGTAGTACACCCTTCCAGGGAAATTACAATGAGCAGTTCTTC
cdr3_aa: CASSTPFQGNYNEQFF

clone_size: -
d_call: TRBD2
j_call: TRBJ2-7
cdr3_length: 15
v_call: TRBV5-1
cdr3_nt: TGCGCCAGCAGCTTGGCGCGCGGGAGTCCATACGAGCAGTACTTC
cdr3_aa: CASSLARGSPYEQYF

clone_size: -
d_call: -
j_call: TRBJ2-5
cdr3_length: 13
v_call: TRBV4-3
cdr3_nt: TGCGCCAGCAGCCAAGATGCAGGGGAGACCCAGTACTTC
cdr3_aa: CASSQDAGETQYF

clone_size: -
d_call: -
j_call: TRBJ1-2
cdr3_length: 15
v_call: TRBV4-1
cdr3_nt: TGCGCCAGCAGCCAACCAGGGCAGTGGGGCTATGGCTACACCTTC
cdr3_aa: CASSQPGQWGYGYTF